This entry describes one T cell receptor (beta chain). Its antigen is undetermined. Germline V CDR1 and CDR2: SGHRS, YFSETQ. V lost 4 bases and J 5 bases, leaving 15 bases between the germline ends. The CDR3 is 14 amino acids. These data are taken from a study of OX40 agonist ivuxolimab in advanced cancers. Background on the study: Dose-escalation cases comprised hepatocellular carcinoma, melanoma, renal cell or head and neck cancer.

TCRdb's table, derived via immunoSEQ multiplex PCR, lists solely in-frame clones and lacks some. In the table there are under 80,000 clones, about 90% of which are singletons. Overall study findings and caveats: Undetermined was the antigen specificity of the expanded peripheral T cells.

The sample consisted of CD4+ or CD8+ T cells sorted from blood, taken in a trial of the OX40 agonist ivuxolimab. The rearrangement uses TRBV5-1 and TRBJ2-5; TRBD1 might be the D (6 bases). The receptor was derived from an adult with an advanced solid tumor such as melanoma, head and neck, liver or kidney cancer. The CDR3 DNA sequence: TGCGCCAGCAGCCAGGGGATCCCCGGGGAGACCCAGTACTTC. It translates to CASSQGIPGETQYF.